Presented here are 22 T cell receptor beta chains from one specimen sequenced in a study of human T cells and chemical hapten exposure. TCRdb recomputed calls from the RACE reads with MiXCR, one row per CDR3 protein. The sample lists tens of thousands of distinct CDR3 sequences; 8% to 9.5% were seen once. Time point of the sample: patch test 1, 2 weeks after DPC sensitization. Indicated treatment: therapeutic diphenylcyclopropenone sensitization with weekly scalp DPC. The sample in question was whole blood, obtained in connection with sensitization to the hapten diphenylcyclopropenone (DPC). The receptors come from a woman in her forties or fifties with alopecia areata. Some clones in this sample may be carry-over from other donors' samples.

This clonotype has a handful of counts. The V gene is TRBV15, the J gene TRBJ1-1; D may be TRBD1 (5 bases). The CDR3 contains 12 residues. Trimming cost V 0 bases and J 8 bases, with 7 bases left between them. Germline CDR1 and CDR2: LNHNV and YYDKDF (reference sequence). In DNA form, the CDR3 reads TGTGCCACCAGCAGAGACAAGGGGGAAGCTTTCTTT. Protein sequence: CATSRDKGEAFF.

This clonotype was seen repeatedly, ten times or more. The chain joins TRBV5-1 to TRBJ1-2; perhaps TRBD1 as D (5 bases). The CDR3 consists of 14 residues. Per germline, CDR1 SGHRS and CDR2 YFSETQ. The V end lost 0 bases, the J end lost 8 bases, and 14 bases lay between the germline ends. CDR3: CASSLGTLARGYTF. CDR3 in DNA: TGCGCCAGCAGCTTGGGGACATTGGCCAGGGGCTACACCTTC.

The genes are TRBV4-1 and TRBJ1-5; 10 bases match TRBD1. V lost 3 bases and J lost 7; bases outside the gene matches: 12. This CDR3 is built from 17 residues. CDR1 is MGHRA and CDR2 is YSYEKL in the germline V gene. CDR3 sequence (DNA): TGCGCCAGCAGCCATCACCCCGGAGACAGGGGGCACCAGCCCCAGCATTTT. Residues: CASSHHPGDRGHQPQHF.

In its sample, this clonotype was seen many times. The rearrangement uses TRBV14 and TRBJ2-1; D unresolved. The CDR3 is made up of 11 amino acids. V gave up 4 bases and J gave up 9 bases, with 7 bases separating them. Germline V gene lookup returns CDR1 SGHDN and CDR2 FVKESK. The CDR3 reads CASSPAGEQFF. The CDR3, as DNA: TGTGCCAGCAGCCCCGCCGGTGAGCAGTTCTTC. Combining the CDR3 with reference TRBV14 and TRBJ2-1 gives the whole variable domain EAGVTQFPSHSVIEKGQTVTLRCDPISGHDNLYWYRRVMGKEIKFLLHFVKESKQDESGMPNNRFLAERTGGTYSTLKVQPAELEDSGVYFCASSPAGEQFFGPGTRLTVL.

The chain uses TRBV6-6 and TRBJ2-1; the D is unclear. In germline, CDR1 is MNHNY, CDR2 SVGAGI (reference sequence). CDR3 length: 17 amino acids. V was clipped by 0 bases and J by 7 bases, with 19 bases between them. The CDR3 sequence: CASSYSIGRAMRNEQFF. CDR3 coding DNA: TGTGCCAGCAGTTACTCGATTGGGCGCGCGATGCGGAATGAGCAGTTCTTC.

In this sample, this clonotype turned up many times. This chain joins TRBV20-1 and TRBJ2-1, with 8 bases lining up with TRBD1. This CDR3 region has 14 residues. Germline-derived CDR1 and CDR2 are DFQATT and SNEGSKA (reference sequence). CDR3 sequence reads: CSATLGQEYNEQFF. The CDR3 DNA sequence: TGCAGCGCAACCTTGGGACAGGAGTACAATGAGCAGTTCTTC.

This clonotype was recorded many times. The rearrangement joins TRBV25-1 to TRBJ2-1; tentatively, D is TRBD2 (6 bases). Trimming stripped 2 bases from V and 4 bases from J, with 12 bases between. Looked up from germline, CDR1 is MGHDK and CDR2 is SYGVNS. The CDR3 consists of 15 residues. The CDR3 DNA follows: TGTGCCAGCAGTGAAGCTAGCGTCACGTACAATGAGCAGTTCTTC. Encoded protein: CASSEASVTYNEQFF.

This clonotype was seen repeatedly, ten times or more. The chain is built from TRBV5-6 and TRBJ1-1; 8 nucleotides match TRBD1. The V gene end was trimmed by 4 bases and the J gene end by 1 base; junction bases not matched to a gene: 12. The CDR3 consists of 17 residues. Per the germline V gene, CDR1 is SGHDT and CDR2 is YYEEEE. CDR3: CASSEEQGDFWNTEAFF. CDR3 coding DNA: TGTGCCAGCAGCGAAGAACAGGGGGATTTTTGGAACACTGAAGCTTTCTTT.

Here the CDR3 reads CASSFGGSTDTQYF. The CDR3 bases are TGTGCCAGCAGTTTTGGGGGAAGTACAGATACGCAGTATTTT. The chain joins TRBV12-3 or TRBV12-4 to TRBJ2-3, with D possibly called TRBD1 or TRBD2 (5 bases each). The CDR3 loop spans 14 amino acids. The V end was cut by 3 bases, the J end by 3 bases, with 10 bases between.

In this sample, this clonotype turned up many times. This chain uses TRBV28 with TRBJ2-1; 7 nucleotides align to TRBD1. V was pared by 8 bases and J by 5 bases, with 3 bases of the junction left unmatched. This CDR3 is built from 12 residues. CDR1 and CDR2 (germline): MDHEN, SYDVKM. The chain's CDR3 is CASCRGNNEQFF. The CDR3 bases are TGTGCCAGCTGCAGGGGGAACAATGAGCAGTTCTTC.

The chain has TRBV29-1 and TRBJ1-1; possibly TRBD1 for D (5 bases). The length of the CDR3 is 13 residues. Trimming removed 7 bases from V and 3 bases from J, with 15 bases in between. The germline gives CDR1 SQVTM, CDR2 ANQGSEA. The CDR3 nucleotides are TGCAGCGCCGCCGGGGGTGGAGACACTGAAGCTTTCTTT. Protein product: CSAAGGGDTEAFF.

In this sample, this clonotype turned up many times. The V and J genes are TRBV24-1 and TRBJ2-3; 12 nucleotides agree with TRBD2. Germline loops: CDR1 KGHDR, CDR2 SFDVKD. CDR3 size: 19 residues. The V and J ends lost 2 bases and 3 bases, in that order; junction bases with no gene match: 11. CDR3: CATSDSPNRLAGETDTQYF. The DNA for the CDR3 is TGTGCCACCAGTGATTCGCCGAACAGACTAGCGGGAGAAACAGATACGCAGTATTTT.

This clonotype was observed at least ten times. The CDR3 loop reads CSARLAGPTDTQYF. The CDR3 DNA reads as TGCAGTGCAAGGCTAGCGGGACCCACAGATACGCAGTATTTT. The rearrangement joins TRBV20-1 to TRBJ2-3, with 9 bases fitting TRBD2. The CDR3 is 14 amino acids. The germline V gene encodes CDR1 DFQATT and CDR2 SNEGSKA (reference sequence). V trimming: 6 bases; J trimming: 2 bases; junction bases outside the gene matches: 6.

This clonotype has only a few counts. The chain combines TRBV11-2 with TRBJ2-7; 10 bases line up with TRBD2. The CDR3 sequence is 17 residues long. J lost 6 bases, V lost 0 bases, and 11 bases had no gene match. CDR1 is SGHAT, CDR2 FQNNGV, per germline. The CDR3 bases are TGTGCCAGCAGCTTAGATATGGCTAGCGGGAGACAGGGCGAGCAGTACTTC. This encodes CASSLDMASGRQGEQYF.

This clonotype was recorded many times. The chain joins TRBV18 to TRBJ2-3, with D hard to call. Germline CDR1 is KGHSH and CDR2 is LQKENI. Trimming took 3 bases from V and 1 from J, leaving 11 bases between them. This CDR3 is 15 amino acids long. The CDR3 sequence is CASSPTGRGTDTQYF. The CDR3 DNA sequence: TGTGCCAGCTCACCCACGGGCCGTGGCACAGATACGCAGTATTTT.

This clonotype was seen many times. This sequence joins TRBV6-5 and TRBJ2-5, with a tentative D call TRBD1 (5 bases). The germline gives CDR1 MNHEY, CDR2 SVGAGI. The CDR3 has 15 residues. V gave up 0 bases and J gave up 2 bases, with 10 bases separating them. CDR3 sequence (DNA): TGTGCCAGCAGTTACTCCCGGACACTGCAAGAGACCCAGTACTTC. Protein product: CASSYSRTLQETQYF.

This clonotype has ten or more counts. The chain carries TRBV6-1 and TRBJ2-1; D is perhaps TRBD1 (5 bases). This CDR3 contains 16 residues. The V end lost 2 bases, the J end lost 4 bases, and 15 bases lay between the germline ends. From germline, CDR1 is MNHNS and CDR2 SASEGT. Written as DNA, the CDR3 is TGTGCCAGCAGTGAATTTGGACAAAGCTATTACAATGAGCAGTTCTTC. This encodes CASSEFGQSYYNEQFF.

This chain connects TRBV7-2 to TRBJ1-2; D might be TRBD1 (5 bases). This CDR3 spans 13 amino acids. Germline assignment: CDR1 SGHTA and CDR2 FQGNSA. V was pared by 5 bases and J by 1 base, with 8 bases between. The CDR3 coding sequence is TGTGCCAGCAGCGCGGACAATAACTATGGCTACACCTTC. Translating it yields CASSADNNYGYTF.

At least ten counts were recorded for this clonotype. In nucleotides, the CDR3 is TGTGCCAGCTCACAGGACCCGAACACTGAAGCTTTCTTT. It is translated as CASSQDPNTEAFF. The V call is TRBV18, the J call TRBJ1-1; D unclear. The CDR3 spans 13 residues. V gave up 4 bases and J gave up 1 base, with 7 bases separating them. Germline-derived CDR1 and CDR2 are KGHSH and LQKENI.

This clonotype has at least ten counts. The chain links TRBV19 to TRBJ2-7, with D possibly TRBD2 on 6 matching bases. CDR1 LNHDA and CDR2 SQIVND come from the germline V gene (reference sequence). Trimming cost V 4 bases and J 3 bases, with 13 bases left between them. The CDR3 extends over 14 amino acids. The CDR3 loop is CASSKPGLFYEQYF. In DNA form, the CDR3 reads TGTGCCAGTAGTAAACCGGGACTCTTCTACGAGCAGTACTTC.

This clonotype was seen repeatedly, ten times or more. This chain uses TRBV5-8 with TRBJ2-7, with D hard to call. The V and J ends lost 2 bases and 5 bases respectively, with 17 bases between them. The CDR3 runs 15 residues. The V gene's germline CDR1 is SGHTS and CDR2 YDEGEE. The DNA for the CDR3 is TGTGCCAGCAGCTTAGAGTACCTAGACGGAGACGAGCAGTACTTC. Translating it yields CASSLEYLDGDEQYF.

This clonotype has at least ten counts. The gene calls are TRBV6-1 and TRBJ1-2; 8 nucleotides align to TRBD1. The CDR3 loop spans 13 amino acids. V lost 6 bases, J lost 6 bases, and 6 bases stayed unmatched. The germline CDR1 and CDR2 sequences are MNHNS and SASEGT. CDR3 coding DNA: TGTGCCAGCAGGAGGGACAGGTCCGATGGCTACACCTTC. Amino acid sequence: CASRRDRSDGYTF.